The 11 T cell receptor beta chains presented below share a single source sample, sequenced in a study of T cell responses to AZD1222 COVID-19 vaccine. Profiling relied on immunoSEQ multiplex PCR, and the TCRdb table lists in-frame clones only, not all of them. The top ten hold approximately 5.4% of the sample, which has over 120,000 clones, 88% seen once. The sequencing here drew on peripheral blood, taken 28 days after the second dose of the MenACWY control vaccine. The receptors come from an adult who received the MenACWY meningococcal vaccine as a control.

The rearrangement joins TRBV9 to TRBJ2-1; 7 bases agree with TRBD2. Germline V lookup: CDR1 SGDLS, CDR2 YYNGEE. This CDR3 comprises 16 residues. V was pared by 0 bases and J by 4 bases, with 7 bases of the junction left unmatched. CDR3 sequence: CASSVAGRGWYNEQFF. CDR3 DNA sequence: TGTGCCAGCAGCGTAGCTGGGCGGGGGTGGTACAATGAGCAGTTCTTC.

The chain employs TRBV11-1 and TRBJ2-7; TRBD2 aligns across 7 bases. The CDR3 covers 15 residues. Germline lookup yields CDR1 SGHAT and CDR2 FQDESV (reference sequence). V was clipped by 1 base and J by 6 bases; unmatched bases: 9. CDR3 in DNA: TGTGCCAGCAGCTTAGAGGCGGGAGTCTCTCGCGAGCAGTACTTC. Protein product: CASSLEAGVSREQYF.

The chain recombines TRBV7-2 with TRBJ1-2; maybe TRBD1 (5 bases). The CDR3 length is 15 residues. Between the trimmed V and J ends, which lost 5 bases and 6 bases, there was a span of 19 bases. Germline V gene lookup returns CDR1 SGHTA and CDR2 FQGNSA. For the CDR3, the DNA is TGTGCCAGCAGCAATCGACAAACAGGCCCTGATGGCTACACCTTC. This sequence encodes CASSNRQTGPDGYTF.

The chain is built from TRBV29-1 and TRBJ2-5; D not certain. Trimming took off 2 bases at V and 3 bases at J, with 10 bases between the two ends. CDR3 length equals 13 residues. The germline CDR1 and CDR2 sequences are SQVTM and ANQGSEA. The CDR3 region is CSVELGAEETQYF. Written as DNA, the CDR3 is TGCAGCGTTGAACTAGGAGCCGAAGAGACCCAGTACTTC.

This clone was counted a single time. V usage is TRBV11-2 and J usage is TRBJ2-1; TRBD2 matches at 8 bases. This CDR3 contains 16 residues. Germline CDR1 reads SGHAT; CDR2 reads FQNNGV. V trimming: 4 bases; J trimming: 6 bases; junction bases outside the gene matches: 11. In DNA, the CDR3 is TGTGCCAGCAGCTCCGCTCGCCGACTAGCGATCAATGAGCAGTTCTTC. It codes for CASSSARRLAINEQFF.

The rearrangement links TRBV12-3 or TRBV12-4 to TRBJ1-2, with 8 bases matching TRBD1. The trim removed 10 bases at V and 8 bases at J, leaving 3 bases unmatched. The CDR3 runs to 10 residues. The CDR3 reads CATTGEGYTF. In DNA form, the CDR3 reads TGTGCCACGACAGGGGAAGGCTACACCTTC.

The J gene is TRBJ1-5, the V gene TRBV23-1; TRBD1 matches 8 bases. TRBV23-1 is labeled an ORF, and its function is uncertain. V lost 4 bases, J lost 0 bases, and 5 bases stayed unmatched. There are 16 residues in the CDR3. In DNA, the CDR3 is TGCGCCAGCAGTCTTATGGACAGGGCTAGCAATCAGCCCCAGCATTTT. It specifies CASSLMDRASNQPQHF.

The genes are TRBV2 and TRBJ1-2; the D gene is possibly TRBD1 (5 bases). This CDR3 spans 14 amino acids. CDR1 is SNHLY, CDR2 FYNNEI, per germline. V lost 3 bases and J lost 3, with 11 bases in between. The CDR3: CASSENRGYYGYTF. The CDR3 DNA follows: TGTGCCAGCAGTGAGAATAGGGGTTACTATGGCTACACCTTC.

The genes are TRBV21-1 and TRBJ1-4. TRBV21-1 is designated a pseudogene. The CDR3 has 18 residues. The DNA of the CDR3 is TGTGCCAGCAGCAAATGGCCCCGCGCAGCCGTAACTAATGAAAAACTGTTTTTT. It yields the protein CASSKWPRAAVTNEKLFF.

The chain carries TRBV12-2 and TRBJ2-2; the table names TRBD1, a call not compared with the DNA. TRBV12-2 is a known pseudogene. This CDR3 comprises 17 residues. Here the CDR3 reads CASRLAPGTANTGELFF. The CDR3 DNA is TGTGCAAGTCGCTTAGCCCCCGGGACAGCGAACACCGGGGAGCTGTTTTTT.

The chain couples TRBV11-3 to TRBJ2-3, with TRBD1 as a possible D gene (5 bases). The CDR3 is 16 amino acids. V gave up 1 base and J gave up 2 bases, with 13 bases separating them. CDR1 is SGHNT, CDR2 YENEEA, per germline. This chain's CDR3 is CASSLGGWGLTDTQYF. CDR3 nucleotides: TGTGCCAGCAGCTTAGGGGGTTGGGGCCTCACAGATACGCAGTATTTT.